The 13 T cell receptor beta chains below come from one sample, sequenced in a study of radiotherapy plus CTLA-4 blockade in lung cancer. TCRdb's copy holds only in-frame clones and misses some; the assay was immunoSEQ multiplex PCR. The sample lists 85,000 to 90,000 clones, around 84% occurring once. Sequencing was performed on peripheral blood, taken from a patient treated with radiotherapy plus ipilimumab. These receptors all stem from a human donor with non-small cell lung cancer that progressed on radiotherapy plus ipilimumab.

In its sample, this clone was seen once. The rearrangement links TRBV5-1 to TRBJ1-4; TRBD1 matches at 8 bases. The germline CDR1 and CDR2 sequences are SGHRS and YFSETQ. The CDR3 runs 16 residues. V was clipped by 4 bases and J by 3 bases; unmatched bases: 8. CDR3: CASSPRGRQANEKLFF. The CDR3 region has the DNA TGCGCCAGCAGCCCCAGGGGGCGCCAGGCTAATGAAAAACTGTTTTTT.

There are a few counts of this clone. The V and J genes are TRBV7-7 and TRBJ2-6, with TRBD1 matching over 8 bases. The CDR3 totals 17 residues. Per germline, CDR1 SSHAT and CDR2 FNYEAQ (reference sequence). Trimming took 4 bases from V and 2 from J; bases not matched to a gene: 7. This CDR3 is CASSSQTGEAGANVLTF. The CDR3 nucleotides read TGTGCCAGCAGCTCCCAGACAGGGGAGGCTGGGGCCAACGTCCTGACTTTC.

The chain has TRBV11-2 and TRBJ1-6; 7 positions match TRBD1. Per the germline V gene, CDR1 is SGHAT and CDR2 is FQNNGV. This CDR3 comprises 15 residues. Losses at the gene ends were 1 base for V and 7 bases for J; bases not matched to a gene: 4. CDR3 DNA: TGTGCCAGCAGCTTAGTGGCAGGGGGGAATTCACCCCTCCACTTT. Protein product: CASSLVAGGNSPLHF.

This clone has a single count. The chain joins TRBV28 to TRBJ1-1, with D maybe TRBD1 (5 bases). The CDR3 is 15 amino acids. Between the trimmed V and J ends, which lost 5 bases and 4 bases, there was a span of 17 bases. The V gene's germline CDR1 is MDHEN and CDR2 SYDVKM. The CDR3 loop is CASSPHNGGGTEAFF. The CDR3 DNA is TGTGCCAGCAGTCCACATAATGGGGGAGGCACTGAAGCTTTCTTT.

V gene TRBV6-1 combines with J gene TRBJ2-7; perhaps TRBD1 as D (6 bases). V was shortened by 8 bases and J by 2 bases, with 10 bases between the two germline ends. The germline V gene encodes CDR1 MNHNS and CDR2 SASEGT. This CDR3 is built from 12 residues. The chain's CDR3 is CASGGQTYEQYF. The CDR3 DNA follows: TGTGCCAGCGGTGGACAGACCTACGAGCAGTACTTC.

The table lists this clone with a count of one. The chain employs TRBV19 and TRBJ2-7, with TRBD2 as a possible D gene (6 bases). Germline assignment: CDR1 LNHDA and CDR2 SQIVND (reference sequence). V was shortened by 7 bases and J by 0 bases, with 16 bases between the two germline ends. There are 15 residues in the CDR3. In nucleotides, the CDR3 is TGTGCCAGTAAGGTGGGGGGAGGTTACTCCTACGAGCAGTACTTC. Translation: CASKVGGGYSYEQYF.

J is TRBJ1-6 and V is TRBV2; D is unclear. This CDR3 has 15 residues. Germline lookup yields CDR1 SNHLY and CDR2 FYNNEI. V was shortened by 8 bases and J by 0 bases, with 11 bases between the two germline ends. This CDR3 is CASQKDGSYNSPLHF. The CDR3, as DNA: TGTGCCAGCCAAAAGGACGGCTCCTATAATTCACCCCTCCACTTT.

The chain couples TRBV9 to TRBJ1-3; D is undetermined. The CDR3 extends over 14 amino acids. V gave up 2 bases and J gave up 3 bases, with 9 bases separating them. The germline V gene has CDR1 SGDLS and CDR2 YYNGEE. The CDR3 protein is CASSVDLFGNTIYF. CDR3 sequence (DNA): TGTGCCAGCAGCGTGGACCTTTTTGGAAACACCATATATTTT. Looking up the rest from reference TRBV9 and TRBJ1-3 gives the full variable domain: DSGVTQTPKHLITATGQRVTLRCSPRSGDLSVYWYQQSLDQGLQFLIQYYNGEERAKGNILERFSAQQFPDLHSELNLSSLELGDSALYFCASSVDLFGNTIYFGEGSWLTVV.

For the CDR3, the DNA is TGCGCCAGCAGCGCCCCCTATACAGGGGGAAGTGGCTACACCTTC. Translation: CASSAPYTGGSGYTF. The genes are TRBV5-1 and TRBJ1-2; TRBD1 aligns across 8 bases. The length of the CDR3 is 15 residues. Germline trimming cut 4 bases from V and 7 bases from J; bases unmatched to any gene: 12. CDR1 is SGHRS and CDR2 is YFSETQ in the germline V gene.

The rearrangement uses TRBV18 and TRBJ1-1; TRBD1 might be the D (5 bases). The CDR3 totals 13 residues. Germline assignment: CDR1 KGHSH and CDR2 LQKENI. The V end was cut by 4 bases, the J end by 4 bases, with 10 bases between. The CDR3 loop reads CASSLDTSTEAFF. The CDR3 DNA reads TGTGCCAGCTCACTGGACACTAGCACTGAAGCTTTCTTT.

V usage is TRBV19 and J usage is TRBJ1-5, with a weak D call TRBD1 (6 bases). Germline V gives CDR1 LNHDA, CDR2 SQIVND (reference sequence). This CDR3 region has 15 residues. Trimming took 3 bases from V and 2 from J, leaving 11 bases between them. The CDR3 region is CASSIPGEGNQPQHF. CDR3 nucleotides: TGTGCCAGTAGTATCCCAGGGGAAGGCAATCAGCCCCAGCATTTT.

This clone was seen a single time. CDR3: CASSASTGTKNIQYF. Here the CDR3 DNA reads TGTGCCAGCAGTGCTTCGACAGGGACCAAAAACATTCAGTACTTC. The V gene is TRBV2, the J gene TRBJ2-4, with 7 bases identical to TRBD1. CDR3 length equals 15 residues. Germline V gene data show CDR1 as SNHLY and CDR2 as FYNNEI. Germline trimming cut 4 bases from V and 2 bases from J; bases unmatched to any gene: 5. Variable domain in full (rest from reference TRBV2 and TRBJ2-4): EPEVTQTPSHQVTQMGQEVILRCVPISNHLYFYWYRQILGQKVEFLVSFYNNEISEKSEIFDDQFSVERPDGSNFTLKIRSTKLEDSAMYFCASSASTGTKNIQYFGAGTRLSVL.

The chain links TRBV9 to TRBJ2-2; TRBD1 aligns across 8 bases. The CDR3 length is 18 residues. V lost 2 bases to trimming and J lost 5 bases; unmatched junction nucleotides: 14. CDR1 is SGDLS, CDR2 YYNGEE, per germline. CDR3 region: CASSVSPPRGLWTGELFF. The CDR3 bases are TGTGCCAGCAGCGTGTCCCCTCCCAGGGGGCTGTGGACCGGGGAGCTGTTTTTT.